This TCR beta chain was sequenced for a study of cytomegalovirus exposure and HLA in healthy donors. Study results and limitations: At a 0.05 false discovery rate, a later analysis found 16,951 TCR beta sequences to be associated with HLA alleles.

With respect to this clone: What it binds is not known. The junction and the germline gene differ at one end; a read error may be behind it.

In germline, CDR1 is SEHNR, CDR2 FQNEAQ (reference sequence). The CDR3 has 14 residues. The PCR made use of 60 Vbeta and 13 Jbeta primers. TCRdb's copy holds only in-frame clones and misses some; the assay was immunoSEQ multiplex PCR. Of 100,000 or so clones detected, 84% appear once; the ten largest clones hold 0.9% to 1.5%. This clonotype was sampled from a woman aged 18 to 35 in good health and CMV-seronegative. Sequenced input: PBMCs. V and J are TRBV7-9 and TRBJ1-1; no clear D gene. CDR3: CSSSLSGGNTEAFF. The CDR3 DNA reads TGTTCCAGCAGCTTATCCGGCGGGAACACTGAAGCTTTCTTT.